The clone carrying this TCR beta chain was seen a single time. The data stem from a study of T cell repertoires in cytomegalovirus infection. Turning to the study itself: Both a matching HLA type and CMV infection were indicated by public TCR beta signatures.

V was clipped by 6 bases and J by 1 base, with 16 bases between them. Germline loops: CDR1 MNHNY, CDR2 SVGAGI (reference sequence). CDR3 length: 16 amino acids. TCRdb used MiXCR to reprocess the reads, holding one entry per CDR3 protein. The sample includes roughly 640,000 distinct CDR3 sequences, 20% to 25% of them seen just once. The chain employs TRBV6-6 and TRBJ1-5; D remains ambiguous. This TCR was sampled from a human donor in good health (CMV status not recorded). Some clones in this sample may be carry-over from other donors' samples. Sequencing was performed on CD8+ T cells from PBMCs. The chain's CDR3 is CASRDPGGVSNQPQHF. The CDR3 DNA reads TGTGCCAGCAGAGACCCCGGCGGGGTGAGCAATCAGCCCCAGCATTTT.